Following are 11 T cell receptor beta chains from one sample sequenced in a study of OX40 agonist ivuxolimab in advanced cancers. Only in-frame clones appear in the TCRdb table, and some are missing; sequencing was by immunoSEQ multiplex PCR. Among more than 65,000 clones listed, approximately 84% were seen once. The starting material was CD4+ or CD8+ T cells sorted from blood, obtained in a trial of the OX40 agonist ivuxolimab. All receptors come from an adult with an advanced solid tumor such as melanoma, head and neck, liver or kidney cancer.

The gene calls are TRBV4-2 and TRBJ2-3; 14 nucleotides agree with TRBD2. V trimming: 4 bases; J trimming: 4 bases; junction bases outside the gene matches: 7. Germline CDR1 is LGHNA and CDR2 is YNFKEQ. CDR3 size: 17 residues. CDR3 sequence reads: CASSPGLAGGGADTQYF. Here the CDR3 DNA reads TGTGCCAGCAGCCCAGGACTAGCGGGAGGAGGGGCAGATACGCAGTATTTT.

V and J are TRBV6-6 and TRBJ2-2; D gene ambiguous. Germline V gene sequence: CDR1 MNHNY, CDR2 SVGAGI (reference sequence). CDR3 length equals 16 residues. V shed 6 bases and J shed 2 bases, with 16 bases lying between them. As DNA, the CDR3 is TGTGCCAGCAGCTCCCTCGGGCAATACAACACCGGGGAGCTGTTTTTT. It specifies CASSSLGQYNTGELFF.

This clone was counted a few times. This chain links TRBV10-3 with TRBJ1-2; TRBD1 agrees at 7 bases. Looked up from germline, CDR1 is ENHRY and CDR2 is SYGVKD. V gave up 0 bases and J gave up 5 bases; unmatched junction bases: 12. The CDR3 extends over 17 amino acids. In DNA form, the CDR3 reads TGTGCCATCAGTGAGTCGAGGGCCCGGGACAGAAGTTATGGCTACACCTTC. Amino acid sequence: CAISESRARDRSYGYTF.

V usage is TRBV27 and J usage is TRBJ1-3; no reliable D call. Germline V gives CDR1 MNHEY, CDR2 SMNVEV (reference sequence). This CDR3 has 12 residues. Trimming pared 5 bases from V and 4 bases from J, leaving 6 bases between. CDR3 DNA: TGTGCCAGCAGTCCCGAGGGAAACACCATATATTTT. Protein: CASSPEGNTIYF.

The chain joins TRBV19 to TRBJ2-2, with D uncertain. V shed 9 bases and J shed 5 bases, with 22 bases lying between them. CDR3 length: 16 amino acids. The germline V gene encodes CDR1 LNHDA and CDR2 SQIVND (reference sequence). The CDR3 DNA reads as TGTGCCAGCAACATGATTAGATCTCCTGGGACCGGGGAGCTGTTTTTT. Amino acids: CASNMIRSPGTGELFF.

As DNA, the CDR3 is TGTGCCAGCAGGACAACCTACGAGCAGTACTTC. Translated: CASRTTYEQYF. This sequence joins TRBV6-5 and TRBJ2-7; D ambiguous. The CDR3 totals 11 residues. The germline V and J ends were trimmed by 6 bases and 2 bases, with 5 bases remaining between them. Germline V gene data show CDR1 as MNHEY and CDR2 as SVGAGI.

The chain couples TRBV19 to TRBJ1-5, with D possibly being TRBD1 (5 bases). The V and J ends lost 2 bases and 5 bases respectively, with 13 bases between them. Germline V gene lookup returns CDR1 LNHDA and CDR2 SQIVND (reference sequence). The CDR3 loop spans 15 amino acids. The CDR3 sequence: CASSIKTASDQPQHF. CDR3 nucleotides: TGTGCCAGTAGTATAAAGACAGCTTCTGATCAGCCCCAGCATTTT.

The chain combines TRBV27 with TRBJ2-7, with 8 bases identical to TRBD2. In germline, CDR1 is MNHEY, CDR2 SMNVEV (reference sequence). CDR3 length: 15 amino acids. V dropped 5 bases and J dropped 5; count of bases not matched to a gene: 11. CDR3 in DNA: TGTGCCAGCAGTCTGATTTCAAGCGGGAGTAACGAGCAGTACTTC. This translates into CASSLISSGSNEQYF.

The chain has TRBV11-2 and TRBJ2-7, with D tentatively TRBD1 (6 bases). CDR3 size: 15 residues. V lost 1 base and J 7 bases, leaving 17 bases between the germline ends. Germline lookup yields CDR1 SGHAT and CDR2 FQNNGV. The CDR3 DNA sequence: TGTGCCAGCAGCTTAGCCCTGACAGGCCCTGGTGAGCAGTACTTC. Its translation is CASSLALTGPGEQYF.

The CDR3 is CASIRGTSNTGELFF. In DNA form, the CDR3 reads TGTGCCAGTATCAGGGGAACATCGAACACCGGGGAGCTGTTTTTT. This chain uses TRBV19 with TRBJ2-2, with D maybe TRBD1 (6 bases). The CDR3 spans 15 residues. V was pared by 7 bases and J by 0 bases, with 12 bases between. The germline V gene has CDR1 LNHDA and CDR2 SQIVND (reference sequence). Full variable domain (outside the CDR3, taken from reference TRBV19 and TRBJ2-2): DGGITQSPKYLFRKEGQNVTLSCEQNLNHDAMYWYRQDPGQGLRLIYYSQIVNDFQKGDIAEGYSVSREKKESFPLTVTSAQKNPTAFYLCASIRGTSNTGELFFGEGSRLTVL.

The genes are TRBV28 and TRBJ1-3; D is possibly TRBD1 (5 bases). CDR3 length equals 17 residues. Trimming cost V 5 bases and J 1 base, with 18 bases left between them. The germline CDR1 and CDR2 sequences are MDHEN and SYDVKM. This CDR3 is CASSPYFGTFSGNTIYF. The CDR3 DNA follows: TGTGCCAGCAGTCCGTATTTCGGGACTTTTTCTGGAAACACCATATATTTT.